This T cell receptor (beta chain) was identified during a study of shared clonotypes between healthy human individuals. Whole-study context: CD8 memory received one plate per donor, CD8 naive two, CD4 memory three and CD4 naive three.

Positively selected for CCR7, the CD45RO-negative cells used as naive CD8 cells excluded terminally differentiated effector memory CD45RA+ cells. The CDR3 has 15 residues. V dropped 1 base and J dropped 6 bases, with 15 bases sitting between them. Germline V gene data show CDR1 as MDHEN and CDR2 as SYDVKM. Points from the study as a whole: Larger richness was generally estimated for naive than memory subsets. When naive CD4 clonotypes were compared across a few donors, about 4.9% were shared. Clonotypes which were not shared had lower generation probabilities than clonotypes that all four donors shared.

Here immunoSEQ multiplex PCR was the method, and the copy in TCRdb shows in-frame clones only, minus some. The sample has approximately 600,000 clones, roughly 96% seen once. This clone showed up just once. Its antigen remains unknown. The genes are TRBV28 and TRBJ1-1; D is perhaps TRBD1 (6 bases). The sequencing sample was made of naive CD8+ T cells sorted from blood. The origin of this receptor is a woman aged 30 to 39 in good health. CDR3 nucleotides: TGTGCCAGCAGTTTATCTGCAGGGGAAGGTGCTGAAGCTTTCTTT. This encodes CASSLSAGEGAEAFF. Full variable domain (missing parts from reference TRBV28 and TRBJ1-1): DVKVTQSSRYLVKRTGEKVFLECVQDMDHENMFWYRQDPGLGLRLIYFSYDVKMKEKGDIPEGYSVSREKKERFSLILESASTNQTSMYLCASSLSAGEGAEAFFGQGTRLTVV.